This T cell receptor beta chain derives from a study of cytomegalovirus exposure and HLA in healthy donors. Findings of the study overall: Three CMV-associated chains proved CMV antigen-specific in vitro.

This clone was detected once. Its antigen remains unidentified. The data were produced by immunoSEQ multiplex PCR, yet TCRdb's version contains in-frame clones alone and is incomplete. The sample holds 35,000 to 50,000 clones, roughly nine tenths seen once. The specimen sequenced was PBMCs. The TCR sequence derives from a man between 18 and 29 years old in good health and CMV-seronegative.

The CDR3 here is CATTADRVQSTEAFF. The CDR3, as DNA: TGTGCCACCACAGCGGACAGGGTGCAGAGCACTGAAGCTTTCTTT. This chain joins TRBV19 and TRBJ1-1, with 8 bases aligning to TRBD1. The germline V gene has CDR1 LNHDA and CDR2 SQIVND (reference sequence). The CDR3 runs to 15 residues. Trimming at V came to 10 bases and at J to 4 bases, leaving 14 bases not matched to a gene.